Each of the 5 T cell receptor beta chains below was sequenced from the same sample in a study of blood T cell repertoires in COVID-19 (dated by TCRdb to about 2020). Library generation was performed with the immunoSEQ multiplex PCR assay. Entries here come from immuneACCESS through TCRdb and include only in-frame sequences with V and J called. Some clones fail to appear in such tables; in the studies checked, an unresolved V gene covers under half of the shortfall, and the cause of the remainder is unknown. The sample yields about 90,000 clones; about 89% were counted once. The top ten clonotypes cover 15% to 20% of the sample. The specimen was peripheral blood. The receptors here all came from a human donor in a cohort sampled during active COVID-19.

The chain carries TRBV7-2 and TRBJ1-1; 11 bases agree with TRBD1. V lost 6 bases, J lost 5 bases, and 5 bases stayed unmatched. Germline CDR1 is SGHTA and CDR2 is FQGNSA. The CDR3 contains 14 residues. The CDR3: CASRLGQGGTEAFF. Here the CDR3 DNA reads TGTGCCAGCAGATTGGGACAGGGGGGGACTGAAGCTTTCTTT. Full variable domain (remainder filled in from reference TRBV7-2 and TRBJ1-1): GAGVSQSPSNKVTEKGKDVELRCDPISGHTALYWYRQSLGQGLEFLIYFQGNSAPDKSGLPSDRFSAERTGGSVSTLTIQRTQQEDSAVYLCASRLGQGGTEAFFGQGTRLTVV.

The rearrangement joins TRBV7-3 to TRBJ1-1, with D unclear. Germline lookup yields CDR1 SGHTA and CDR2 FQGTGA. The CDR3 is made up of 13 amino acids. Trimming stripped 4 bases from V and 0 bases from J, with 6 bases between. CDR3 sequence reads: CASSSRMNTEAFF. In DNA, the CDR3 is TGTGCCAGCAGCTCCAGGATGAACACTGAAGCTTTCTTT.

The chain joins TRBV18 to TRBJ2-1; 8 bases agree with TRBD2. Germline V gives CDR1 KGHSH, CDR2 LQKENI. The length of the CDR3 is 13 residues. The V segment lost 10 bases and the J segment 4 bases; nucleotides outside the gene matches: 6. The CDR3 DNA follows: TGTGCCACCCGACTAGCGAGTTACAATGAGCAGTTCTTC. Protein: CATRLASYNEQFF. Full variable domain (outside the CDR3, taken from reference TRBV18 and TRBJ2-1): NAGVMQNPRHLVRRRGQEARLRCSPMKGHSHVYWYRQLPEEGLKFMVYLQKENIIDESGMPKERFSAEFPKEGPSILRIQQVVRGDSAAYFCATRLASYNEQFFGPGTRLTVL.

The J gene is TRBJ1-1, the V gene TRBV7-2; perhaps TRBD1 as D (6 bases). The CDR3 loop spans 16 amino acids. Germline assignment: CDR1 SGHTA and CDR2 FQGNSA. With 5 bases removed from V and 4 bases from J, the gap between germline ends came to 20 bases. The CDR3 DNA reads TGTGCCAGCAGCCCCCCTGGGGGGGGCGGCGTCACTGAAGCTTTCTTT. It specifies CASSPPGGGGVTEAFF.

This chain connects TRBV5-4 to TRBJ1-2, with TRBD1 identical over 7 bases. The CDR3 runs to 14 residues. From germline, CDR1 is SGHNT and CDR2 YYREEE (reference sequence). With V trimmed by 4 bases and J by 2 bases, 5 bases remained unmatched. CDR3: CASSTLQGNYGYTF. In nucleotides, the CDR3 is TGTGCCAGCAGCACCTTACAGGGGAACTATGGCTACACCTTC. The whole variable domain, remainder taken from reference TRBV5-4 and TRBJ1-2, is ETGVTQSPTHLIKTRGQQVTLRCSSQSGHNTVSWYQQALGQGPQFIFQYYREEENGRGNFPPRFSGLQFPNYSSELNVNALELDDSALYLCASSTLQGNYGYTFGSGTRLTVV.